This TCR beta chain was sequenced during a study of technical replicates of blood from a few donors. Looked up from germline, CDR1 is MNHEY and CDR2 is SVGAGI. The V segment lost 5 bases and the J segment 5 bases; nucleotides outside the gene matches: 9. The CDR3 is 15 residues long. Generated by immunoSEQ multiplex PCR, the TCRdb table keeps only in-frame clones and is missing some. The sample has more than 65,000 clones; 96% are singletons. This sequence joins TRBV6-5 and TRBJ1-5; 7 positions match TRBD1. The clonotype originates from a human donor in good health. The sequenced sample was T cells isolated from PBMCs. The CDR3 DNA follows: TGTGCCAGCAGTCTGATGCAAGGGGGCCATCAGCCCCAGCATTTT. Encoded protein: CASSLMQGGHQPQHF.